What follows are 24 T cell receptor beta chains derived from one specimen sequenced in a study of vaccination effects on CD4 cells after COVID-19. A 10-day culture period preceded the isolation of CD4+ T cells. Every participant took two doses of the BNT162b2 or mRNA-1273 vaccine. Clones were sequenced by immunoSEQ multiplex PCR, and TCRdb holds only the in-frame ones, with some missing. Of roughly 30,000 clones in the sample, just under 75% were seen once. For these TCRs, the target antigens are not known. This specimen consisted of CD4+ T cells from PBMCs cultured without peptide, obtained after COVID-19 vaccination. These receptors all come from a human donor who received a COVID-19 vaccine.

This clone was seen just once. The genes are TRBV5-5 and TRBJ2-7, with TRBD2 matching over 10 bases. Germline CDR1 SGHKS, CDR2 YYEKEE (reference sequence). With V trimmed by 4 bases and J by 0 bases, 4 bases remained unmatched. CDR3 length: 15 amino acids. The DNA for the CDR3 is TGTGCCAGCAGCGTACTAGCGGGGAGCTCCTACGAGCAGTACTTC. This codes for CASSVLAGSSYEQYF.

This clone was seen once. This chain uses TRBV28 with TRBJ1-2; D uncertain. CDR1 and CDR2 (germline): MDHEN, SYDVKM. V shed 3 bases and J shed 8 bases, with 13 bases lying between them. This CDR3 is 13 amino acids long. In DNA, the CDR3 is TGTGCCAGCAGTTTGGGCCAGTCTGGGGGCTACACCTTC. Its translation is CASSLGQSGGYTF.

A few counts support this clone. The CDR3 DNA is TGTGCCAGCAGTTCCGGGACACCCGAGAGGCCCCAGCATTTT. Translating gives CASSSGTPERPQHF. This rearrangement joins TRBV28 to TRBJ1-5; possibly TRBD1 for D (6 bases). V was pared by 4 bases and J by 9 bases, with 16 bases between. This CDR3 has 14 residues. The V gene's germline CDR1 is MDHEN and CDR2 SYDVKM.

The gene calls are TRBV28 and TRBJ1-6; 7 bases are shared with TRBD1. Germline loops: CDR1 MDHEN, CDR2 SYDVKM. The CDR3 totals 15 residues. The V and J ends lost 5 bases and 12 bases, in that order; junction bases with no gene match: 13. CDR3 nucleotide sequence: TGTGCCAGCAGTACTCCGGACAGGACCGGGGGACCCCTCCACTTT. Encoded protein: CASSTPDRTGGPLHF. Full variable domain (remainder filled in from reference TRBV28 and TRBJ1-6): DVKVTQSSRYLVKRTGEKVFLECVQDMDHENMFWYRQDPGLGLRLIYFSYDVKMKEKGDIPEGYSVSREKKERFSLILESASTNQTSMYLCASSTPDRTGGPLHFGNGTRLTVT.

This sequence joins TRBV18 and TRBJ1-1; the D gene is possibly TRBD1 (5 bases). V gave up 6 bases and J gave up 7 bases, with 15 bases separating them. The CDR3 spans 13 residues. Germline V gene data show CDR1 as KGHSH and CDR2 as LQKENI. The CDR3: CASSQQEHLEAFF. The CDR3 DNA reads TGTGCCAGCTCTCAACAGGAGCACCTTGAAGCTTTCTTT.

The chain recombines TRBV19 with TRBJ2-1, with 10 nucleotides matching TRBD2. J was trimmed by 5 bases and V by 7 bases; bases with no gene match: 11. CDR3 length equals 16 residues. The V gene's germline CDR1 is LNHDA and CDR2 SQIVND (reference sequence). The CDR3 nucleotides read TGTGCCAGTACCCCATCTAGCGGGGGCTGGAACAATGAGCAGTTCTTC. Translated: CASTPSSGGWNNEQFF. Drawing the rest from reference TRBV19 and TRBJ2-1, the complete variable domain is DGGITQSPKYLFRKEGQNVTLSCEQNLNHDAMYWYRQDPGQGLRLIYYSQIVNDFQKGDIAEGYSVSREKKESFPLTVTSAQKNPTAFYLCASTPSSGGWNNEQFFGPGTRLTVL.

The chain employs TRBV19 and TRBJ2-2; 10 bases map to TRBD2. The J segment lost 7 bases and the V segment lost 3 bases, leaving 5 bases of the junction unmatched. The CDR3 is 15 residues long. CDR1 and CDR2 from the germline V gene are LNHDA and SQIVND (reference sequence). In nucleotides, the CDR3 is TGTGCCAGTAGTATGCAGCGGGAGGGCGTCGGGGAGCTGTTTTTT. Protein: CASSMQREGVGELFF.

The chain employs TRBV4-1 and TRBJ1-5; D is uncertain. With 2 bases removed from V and 2 bases from J, the gap between germline ends came to 25 bases. This CDR3 has 20 amino acids. Per germline, CDR1 MGHRA and CDR2 YSYEKL. Here the CDR3 DNA reads TGCGCCAGCAGCCAAAACCGTGGTGCCGGCGGGGAGGTAGGCAATCAGCCCCAGCATTTT. It translates to CASSQNRGAGGEVGNQPQHF.

CDR3 in amino acids: CAISLAPQETQYF. The CDR3 DNA is TGTGCCATCAGTTTAGCGCCACAAGAGACCCAGTACTTC. The chain has TRBV10-3 and TRBJ2-5, with D possibly TRBD2 on 5 matching bases. Trimming took 5 bases from V and 2 from J, leaving 9 bases between them. The CDR3 totals 13 residues. Germline-derived CDR1 and CDR2 are ENHRY and SYGVKD.

This rearrangement joins TRBV7-2 to TRBJ1-2, with 7 bases that match TRBD1. J lost 1 base, V lost 5 bases, and 7 bases had no gene match. Germline-derived CDR1 and CDR2 are SGHTA and FQGNSA. The CDR3 consists of 15 residues. The CDR3 loop is CASSKGQSVNYGYTF. The CDR3 DNA reads TGTGCCAGCAGCAAGGGACAGTCGGTTAACTATGGCTACACCTTC.

The chain has TRBV12-3 or TRBV12-4 and TRBJ1-3; D gene uncertain. CDR3 length: 13 residues. V shed 1 base and J shed 7 bases, with 8 bases lying between them. CDR3 in amino acids: CASSLGAHNTIYF. The CDR3 DNA reads TGTGCCAGCAGTTTAGGAGCCCATAACACCATATATTTT.

V usage is TRBV5-4 and J usage is TRBJ2-3; TRBD1 might be the D (6 bases). CDR1 SGHNT and CDR2 YYREEE come from the germline V gene (reference sequence). The V and J ends lost 4 bases and 1 base respectively, with 13 bases between them. The CDR3 length is 15 residues. For the CDR3, the DNA is TGTGCCAGCAGCCGAGACAGGTTAGGCACAGATACGCAGTATTTT. Translating it yields CASSRDRLGTDTQYF. Based on the CDR3 plus reference TRBV5-4 and TRBJ2-3, the full variable domain is ETGVTQSPTHLIKTRGQQVTLRCSSQSGHNTVSWYQQALGQGPQFIFQYYREEENGRGNFPPRFSGLQFPNYSSELNVNALELDDSALYLCASSRDRLGTDTQYFGPGTRLTVL.

DNA for the CDR3: TGCGCCAGCAGCCAGGGCTGGGAAGAGCAGTACTTC. It encodes CASSQGWEEQYF. The chain joins TRBV5-1 to TRBJ2-7, with D maybe TRBD1 (5 bases). The V end was cut by 4 bases, the J end by 7 bases, with 12 bases between. The CDR3 has 12 residues. The V gene's germline CDR1 is SGHRS and CDR2 YFSETQ.

The chain has TRBV29-1 and TRBJ1-1; perhaps TRBD1 as D (5 bases). The germline V gene encodes CDR1 SQVTM and CDR2 ANQGSEA. The CDR3 sequence is 10 residues long. V gave up 5 bases and J gave up 11 bases, with 12 bases separating them. The CDR3: CSVSVGVAFF. CDR3 nucleotides: TGCAGCGTTAGCGTGGGGGTGGCTTTCTTT. The whole variable domain, filled in from reference TRBV29-1 and TRBJ1-1, reads SAVISQKPSRDICQRGTSLTIQCQVDSQVTMMFWYRQQPGQSLTLIATANQGSEATYESGFVIDKFPISRPNLTFSTLTVSNMSPEDSSIYLCSVSVGVAFFGQGTRLTVV.

The rearrangement links TRBV18 to TRBJ1-6; 7 bases agree with TRBD1. Germline assignment: CDR1 KGHSH and CDR2 LQKENI. Trimming cost V 3 bases and J 10 bases; bases outside gene matches: 3. The CDR3 runs 13 residues. The CDR3 bases are TGTGCCAGCTCACCGGACAGGTCCTCACCCCTCCACTTT. Translating it yields CASSPDRSSPLHF.

This clone is classed as medium-sized. This chain connects TRBV10-3 to TRBJ1-5; D is ambiguous. Germline lookup yields CDR1 ENHRY and CDR2 SYGVKD. Trimming left V 4 bases short and J 0 bases short, with 10 bases between. This CDR3 has 15 amino acids. The CDR3 DNA follows: TGTGCCATCAGTGTTGGGGAATTTAGCAATCAGCCCCAGCATTTT. It encodes CAISVGEFSNQPQHF.

This chain connects TRBV2 to TRBJ2-7; D might be TRBD1 (5 bases). The CDR3 covers 12 residues. Germline V gives CDR1 SNHLY, CDR2 FYNNEI. Trimming took off 8 bases at V and 0 bases at J, with 8 bases between the two ends. As DNA, the CDR3 is TGTGCCAGCTACAGGAGCTCCTACGAGCAGTACTTC. This codes for CASYRSSYEQYF.

V gene TRBV5-1 combines with J gene TRBJ2-7; D unclear. This CDR3 is 14 amino acids long. Looked up from germline, CDR1 is SGHRS and CDR2 is YFSETQ. V lost 1 base, J lost 4 bases, and 12 bases lay in between. The DNA for the CDR3 is TGCGCCAGCAGCTTGTTGGGTGGTGGGTACGAGCAGTACTTC. It codes for CASSLLGGGYEQYF.

V and J are TRBV18 and TRBJ1-1; 8 bases match TRBD1. The CDR3 runs to 15 residues. V gave up 3 bases and J gave up 3 bases; unmatched junction bases: 6. Germline lookup yields CDR1 KGHSH and CDR2 LQKENI. The CDR3 is CASSPGQAVDTEAFF. The CDR3, as DNA: TGTGCCAGCTCACCGGGACAGGCGGTGGACACTGAAGCTTTCTTT.

The chain has TRBV11-3 and TRBJ2-1; 13 positions match TRBD2. The CDR3 is made up of 17 amino acids. The V gene end was trimmed by 1 base and the J gene end by 4 bases; junction bases not matched to a gene: 4. The germline gives CDR1 SGHNT, CDR2 YENEEA. The CDR3 region has the DNA TGTGCCAGCAGCTTAGGACGGGGACTAGCGGGATACAATGAGCAGTTCTTC. It codes for CASSLGRGLAGYNEQFF.

This chain connects TRBV18 to TRBJ1-1, with D maybe TRBD1 (5 bases). The CDR3 loop spans 13 amino acids. Germline V gives CDR1 KGHSH, CDR2 LQKENI. V was cut by 4 bases and J by 4 bases, with 10 bases left in between. In DNA form, the CDR3 reads TGTGCCAGCTCACGAGCGGGGGGCACTGAAGCTTTCTTT. Its translation is CASSRAGGTEAFF. Full variable domain (outside the CDR3, taken from reference TRBV18 and TRBJ1-1): NAGVMQNPRHLVRRRGQEARLRCSPMKGHSHVYWYRQLPEEGLKFMVYLQKENIIDESGMPKERFSAEFPKEGPSILRIQQVVRGDSAAYFCASSRAGGTEAFFGQGTRLTVV.

This clone was found a few times. V usage is TRBV19 and J usage is TRBJ1-5; D might be TRBD1 (6 bases). Looked up from germline, CDR1 is LNHDA and CDR2 is SQIVND (reference sequence). The CDR3 spans 12 residues. V was pared by 9 bases and J by 2 bases, with 8 bases between. The CDR3 bases are TGTGCCAGCCGACAGGGCAATCAGCCCCAGCATTTT. Translating gives CASRQGNQPQHF.

The chain uses TRBV19 and TRBJ1-2, with 7 bases fitting TRBD1. V lost 3 bases and J lost 2; bases outside the gene matches: 6. The germline CDR1 and CDR2 sequences are LNHDA and SQIVND (reference sequence). The CDR3 contains 15 residues. The CDR3 nucleotides are TGTGCCAGTAGTATTAGGGACAGCCTGAACTATGGCTACACCTTC. Encoded protein: CASSIRDSLNYGYTF.

The chain has TRBV14 and TRBJ1-1; D gene uncertain. V lost 2 bases, J lost 0 bases, and 4 bases lay in between. CDR3 size: 13 residues. Germline lookup yields CDR1 SGHDN and CDR2 FVKESK. The DNA for the CDR3 is TGTGCCAGCAGCCAACGGGTGAACACTGAAGCTTTCTTT. Its translation is CASSQRVNTEAFF. The entire variable domain, with the rest obtained from reference TRBV14 and TRBJ1-1, is as follows: EAGVTQFPSHSVIEKGQTVTLRCDPISGHDNLYWYRRVMGKEIKFLLHFVKESKQDESGMPNNRFLAERTGGTYSTLKVQPAELEDSGVYFCASSQRVNTEAFFGQGTRLTVV.